This T cell receptor beta chain was identified in a study of T cell responses to AZD1222 COVID-19 vaccine. In regard to this clone: Antigen unknown.

The repertoire was sequenced with immunoSEQ multiplex PCR; TCRdb's copy has only in-frame clones and lacks some. The sample has tens of thousands of clones; around nine tenths are singletons. Study results and caveats: Researchers took repertoire samples only after the peak T cell response had come. White British ancestry dominated among donors, who included more females, and clonal diversity was possibly underestimated. It was only a handful of AZD1222 recipients who were seropositive at baseline. CD4 TCRs linked to vaccination spanned spike, dominating at 160-218 and 743-854.

The TCR was taken from an adult in good health. Sample: peripheral blood, taken on day 0 of MenACWY control vaccination.

The CDR3 DNA is TGTGCCATCAGTGAGTCAGCGGGGACAGGGGGAGGCTATGGCTACACCTTC. Its translation is CAISESAGTGGGYGYTF. The chain is built from TRBV10-3 and TRBJ1-2; 11 bases match TRBD1. The junction had 7 bases not matched to a gene; V was cut back by 0 bases and J by 4 bases. Germline loops: CDR1 ENHRY, CDR2 SYGVKD. The CDR3 length is 17 residues.